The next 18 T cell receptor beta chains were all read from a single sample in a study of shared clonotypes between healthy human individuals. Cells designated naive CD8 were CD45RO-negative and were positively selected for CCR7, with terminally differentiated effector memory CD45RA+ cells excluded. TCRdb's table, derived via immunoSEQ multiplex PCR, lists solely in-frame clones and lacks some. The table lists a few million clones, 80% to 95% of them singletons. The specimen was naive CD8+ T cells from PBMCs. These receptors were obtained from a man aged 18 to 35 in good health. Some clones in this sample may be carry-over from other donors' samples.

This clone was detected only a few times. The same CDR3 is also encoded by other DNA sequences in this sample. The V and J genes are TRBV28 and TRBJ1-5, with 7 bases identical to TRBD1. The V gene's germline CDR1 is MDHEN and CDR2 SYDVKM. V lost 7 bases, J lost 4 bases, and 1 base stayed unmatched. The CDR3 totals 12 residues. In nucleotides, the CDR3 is TGTGCCAGCACAGGGGGAAATCAGCCCCAGCATTTT. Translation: CASTGGNQPQHF. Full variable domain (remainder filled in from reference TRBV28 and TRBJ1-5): DVKVTQSSRYLVKRTGEKVFLECVQDMDHENMFWYRQDPGLGLRLIYFSYDVKMKEKGDIPEGYSVSREKKERFSLILESASTNQTSMYLCASTGGNQPQHFGDGTRLSIL.

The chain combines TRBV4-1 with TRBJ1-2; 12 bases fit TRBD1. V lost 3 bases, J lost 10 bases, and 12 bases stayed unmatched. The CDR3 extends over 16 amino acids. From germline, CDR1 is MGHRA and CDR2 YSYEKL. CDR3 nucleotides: TGCGCCAGCAGCCAGTCCCCGGGGGACAGGGGGCCGCACTACACCTTC. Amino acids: CASSQSPGDRGPHYTF.

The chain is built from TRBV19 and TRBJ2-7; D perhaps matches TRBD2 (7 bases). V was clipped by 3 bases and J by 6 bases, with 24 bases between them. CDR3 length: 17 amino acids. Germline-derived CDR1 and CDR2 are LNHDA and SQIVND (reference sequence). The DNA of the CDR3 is TGTGCCAGTAGTATTGGACTAGGTCTGCAGGGGTTGGGCGAGCAGTACTTC. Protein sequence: CASSIGLGLQGLGEQYF. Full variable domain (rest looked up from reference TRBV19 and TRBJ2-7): DGGITQSPKYLFRKEGQNVTLSCEQNLNHDAMYWYRQDPGQGLRLIYYSQIVNDFQKGDIAEGYSVSREKKESFPLTVTSAQKNPTAFYLCASSIGLGLQGLGEQYFGPGTRLTVT.

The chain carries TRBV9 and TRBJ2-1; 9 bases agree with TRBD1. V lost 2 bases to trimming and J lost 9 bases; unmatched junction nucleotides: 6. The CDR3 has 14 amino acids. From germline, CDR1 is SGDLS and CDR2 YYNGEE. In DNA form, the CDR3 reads TGTGCCAGCAGCGTCACGGACAGGGGAGGTGAGCAGTTCTTC. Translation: CASSVTDRGGEQFF.

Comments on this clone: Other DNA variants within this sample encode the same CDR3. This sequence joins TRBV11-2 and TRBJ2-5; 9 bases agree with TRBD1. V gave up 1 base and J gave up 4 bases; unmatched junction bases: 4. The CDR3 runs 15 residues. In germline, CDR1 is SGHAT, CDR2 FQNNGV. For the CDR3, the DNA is TGTGCCAGCAGCTTAGGGACAGGGGCAGGAGAGACCCAGTACTTC. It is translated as CASSLGTGAGETQYF.

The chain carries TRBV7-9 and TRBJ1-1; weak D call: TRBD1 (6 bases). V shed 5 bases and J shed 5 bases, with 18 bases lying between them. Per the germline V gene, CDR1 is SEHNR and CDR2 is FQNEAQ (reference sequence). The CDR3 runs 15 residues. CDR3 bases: TGTGCCAGCAGCCCCCCTATGGGGGCGCGTACTGAAGCTTTCTTT. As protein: CASSPPMGARTEAFF.

The CDR3 DNA sequence: TGTGCCAGCAGCCTATCTTATCGGACTTACTACGAGCAGTACTTC. It translates to CASSLSYRTYYEQYF. The genes are TRBV7-8 and TRBJ2-7, with D possibly being TRBD2 (5 bases). Germline loops: CDR1 SGHVS, CDR2 FQNEAQ. The length of the CDR3 is 15 residues. The V end lost 5 bases, the J end lost 3 bases, and 17 bases lay between the germline ends.

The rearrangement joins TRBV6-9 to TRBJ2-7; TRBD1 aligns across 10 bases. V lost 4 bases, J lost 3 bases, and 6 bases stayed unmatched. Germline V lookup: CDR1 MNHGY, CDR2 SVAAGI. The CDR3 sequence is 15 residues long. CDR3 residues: CASSSPGTGDYEQYF. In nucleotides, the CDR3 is TGTGCCAGCAGTTCTCCCGGGACAGGGGACTACGAGCAGTACTTC.

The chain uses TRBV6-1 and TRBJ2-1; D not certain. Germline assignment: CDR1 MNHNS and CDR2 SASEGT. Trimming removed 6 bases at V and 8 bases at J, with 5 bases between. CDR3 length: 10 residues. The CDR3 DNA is TGTGCCAGCAGGGTTGATGAGCAGTTCTTC. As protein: CASRVDEQFF.

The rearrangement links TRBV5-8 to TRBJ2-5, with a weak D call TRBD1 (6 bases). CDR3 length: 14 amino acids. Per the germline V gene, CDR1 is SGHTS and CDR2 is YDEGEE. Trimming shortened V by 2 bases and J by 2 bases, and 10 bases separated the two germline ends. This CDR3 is CASSFGQSQETQYF. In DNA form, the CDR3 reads TGTGCCAGCAGCTTTGGACAGTCTCAAGAGACCCAGTACTTC.

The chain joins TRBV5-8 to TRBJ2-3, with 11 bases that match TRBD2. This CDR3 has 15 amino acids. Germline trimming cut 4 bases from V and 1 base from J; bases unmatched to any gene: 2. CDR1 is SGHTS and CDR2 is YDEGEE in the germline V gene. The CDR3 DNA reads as TGTGCCAGCAGCGTGGGACTAGCGGGCACAGATACGCAGTATTTT. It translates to CASSVGLAGTDTQYF.

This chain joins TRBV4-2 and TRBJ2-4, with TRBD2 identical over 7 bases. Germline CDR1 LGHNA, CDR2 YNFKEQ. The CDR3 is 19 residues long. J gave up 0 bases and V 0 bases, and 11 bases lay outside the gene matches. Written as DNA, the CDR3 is TGTGCCAGCAGCCAAGATTTGGCTAGCGGCTCTTTAGCCAAAAACATTCAGTACTTC. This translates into CASSQDLASGSLAKNIQYF.

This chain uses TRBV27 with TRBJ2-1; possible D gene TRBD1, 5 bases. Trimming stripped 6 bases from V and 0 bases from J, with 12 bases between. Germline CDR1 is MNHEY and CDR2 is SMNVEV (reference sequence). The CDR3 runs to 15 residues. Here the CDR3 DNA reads TGTGCCAGCAGCCCTGACAGACCCTCCTACAATGAGCAGTTCTTC. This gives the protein CASSPDRPSYNEQFF.

The CDR3: CASTRREQYF. CDR3 nucleotides: TGTGCCAGCACCCGGAGGGAGCAGTACTTC. V usage is TRBV9 and J usage is TRBJ2-7, with TRBD2 as a possible D gene (5 bases). The CDR3 is 10 residues long. Trimming took off 6 bases at V and 7 bases at J, with 8 bases between the two ends. Germline V gene sequence: CDR1 SGDLS, CDR2 YYNGEE.

Here the CDR3 reads CASSSMKTRGFPGTEAFF. CDR3 coding DNA: TGTGCCAGCAGTTCGATGAAAACAAGAGGGTTCCCTGGCACTGAAGCTTTCTTT. The chain links TRBV28 to TRBJ1-1; no reliable D call. The CDR3 contains 18 residues. Germline CDR1 MDHEN, CDR2 SYDVKM. V was pared by 4 bases and J by 4 bases, with 25 bases between.

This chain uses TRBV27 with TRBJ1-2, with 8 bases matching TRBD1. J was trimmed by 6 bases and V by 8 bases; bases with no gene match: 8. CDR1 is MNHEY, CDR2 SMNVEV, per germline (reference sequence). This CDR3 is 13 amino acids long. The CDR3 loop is CASRPAGGDGYTF. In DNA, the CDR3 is TGTGCCAGCCGGCCCGCAGGGGGCGATGGCTACACCTTC.

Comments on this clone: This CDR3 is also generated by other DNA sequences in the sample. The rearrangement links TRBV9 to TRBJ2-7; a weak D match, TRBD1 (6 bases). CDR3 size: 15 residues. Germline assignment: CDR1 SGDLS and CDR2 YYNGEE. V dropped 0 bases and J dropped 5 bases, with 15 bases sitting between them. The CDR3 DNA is TGTGCCAGCAGCGTAGGGACAGTTTCTATTGACGAGCAGTACTTC. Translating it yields CASSVGTVSIDEQYF.

CDR3 DNA sequence: TGTGCCAGCAGTTTCTTAGGACAGGTTGACGAAAAACTGTTTTTT. Translated: CASSFLGQVDEKLFF. This chain uses TRBV27 with TRBJ1-4; 7 bases map to TRBD1. The germline CDR1 and CDR2 sequences are MNHEY and SMNVEV (reference sequence). This CDR3 has 15 residues. V was clipped by 3 bases and J by 8 bases; unmatched bases: 9. Drawing the rest from reference TRBV27 and TRBJ1-4, the complete variable domain is EAQVTQNPRYLITVTGKKLTVTCSQNMNHEYMSWYRQDPGLGLRQIYYSMNVEVTDKGDVPEGYKVSRKEKRNFPLILESPSPNQTSLYFCASSFLGQVDEKLFFGSGTQLSVL.